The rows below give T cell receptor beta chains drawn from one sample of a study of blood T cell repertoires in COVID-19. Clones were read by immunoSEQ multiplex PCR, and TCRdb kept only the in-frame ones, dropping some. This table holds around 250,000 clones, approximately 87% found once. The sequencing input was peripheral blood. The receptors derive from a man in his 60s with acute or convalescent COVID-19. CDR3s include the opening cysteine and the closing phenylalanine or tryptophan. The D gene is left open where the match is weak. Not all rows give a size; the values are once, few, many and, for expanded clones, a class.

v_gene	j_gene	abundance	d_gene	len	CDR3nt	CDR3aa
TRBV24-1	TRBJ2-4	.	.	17	TGTGCCACCAGTGATCCGCCGGCAGGGGAGGCCAAAAACATTCAGTACTTC	CATSDPPAGEAKNIQYF
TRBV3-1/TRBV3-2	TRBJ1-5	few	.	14	TGTGCCAGCAGCCAAGGGTCGGGCAATCAGCCCCAGCATTTT	CASSQGSGNQPQHF
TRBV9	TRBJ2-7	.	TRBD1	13	TGTGCCAGCAGCGGACAGGGTTGGCACGAGCAGTACTTC	CASSGQGWHEQYF
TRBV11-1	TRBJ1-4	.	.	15	TGTGCCAGCAGCCCTAGCGGGGTCGGCATTGAAAAACTGTTTTTT	CASSPSGVGIEKLFF
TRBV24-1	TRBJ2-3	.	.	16	TGTGCCACCAGTAGGAGCGACTCATGGGGCACAGATACGCAGTATTTT	CATSRSDSWGTDTQYF
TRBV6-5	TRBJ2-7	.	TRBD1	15	TGTGCCAGCAGTTCCCCCTCGGGACAGGTCTACGAGCAGTACTTC	CASSSPSGQVYEQYF
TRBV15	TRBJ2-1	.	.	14	TGTGCCACCAGCAGGGCCCGGGAATACAATGAGCAGTTCTTC	CATSRAREYNEQFF
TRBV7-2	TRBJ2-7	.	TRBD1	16	TGTGCCAGCAGTGCTACGTTGGGACAGGGAACCTACGAGCAGTACTTC	CASSATLGQGTYEQYF
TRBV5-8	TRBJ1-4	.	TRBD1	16	TGTGCCAGCAGCTTACCCGGGACAGGGGGCCCTGAAAAACTGTTTTTT	CASSLPGTGGPEKLFF
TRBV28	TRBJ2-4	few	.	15	TGTGCCAGCAGGGCCGGAGGGCGCCCGAAACACGTTCAGTACTTC	CASRAGGRPKHVQYF
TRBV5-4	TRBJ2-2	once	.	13	TGTGCCAGCAGCTTGCAGGGAACCGGGGAGCTGTTTTTT	CASSLQGTGELFF
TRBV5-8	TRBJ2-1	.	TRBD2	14	TGTGCCAGCGGGTCGGCGGGAGGGAACAATGAGCAGTTCTTC	CASGSAGGNNEQFF
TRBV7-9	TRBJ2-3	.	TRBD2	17	TGTGCCAGCAGCAGGCAGGGGGAGCTAGCGGGAGGTGGTACGCAGTATTTT	CASSRQGELAGGGTQYF
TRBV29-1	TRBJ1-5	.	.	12	TGCAGCGTGGCAGGGGACAATCAGCCCCAGCATTTT	CSVAGDNQPQHF
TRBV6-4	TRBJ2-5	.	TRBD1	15	TGTGCCAGCAGTGAGAAGGGGGCTATCCCAGAGACCCAGTACTTC	CASSEKGAIPETQYF
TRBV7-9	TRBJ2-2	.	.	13	TGTGCCAGCAAAGGGAGGCTCACCGGGGAGCTGTTTTTT	CASKGRLTGELFF
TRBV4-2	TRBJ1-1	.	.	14	TGTGCCAGCAGCCAAGGGACAGCTAACACTGAAGCTTTCTTT	CASSQGTANTEAFF
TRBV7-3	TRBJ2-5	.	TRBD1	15	TGTGCCAGCAGCCAATGGACAGGGAAAGGAGAGACCCAGTACTTC	CASSQWTGKGETQYF
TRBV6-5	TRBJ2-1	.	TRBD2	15	TGTGCCAGCACCTCTAGCGGGAGGGGATTCGATGAGCAGTTCTTC	CASTSSGRGFDEQFF
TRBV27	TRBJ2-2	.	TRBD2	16	TGTGCCAGCAGACTGGCGGGAGCGCCTCACACCGGGGAGCTGTTTTTT	CASRLAGAPHTGELFF
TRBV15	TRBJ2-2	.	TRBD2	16	TGTGCCACCAGCAGCGCGCTAGCGGCAAACACCGGGGAGCTGTTTTTT	CATSSALAANTGELFF
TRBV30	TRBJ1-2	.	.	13	TGTGCCTGGAGTGCAGACAGTGGGTCTGGCTACACCTTC	CAWSADSGSGYTF
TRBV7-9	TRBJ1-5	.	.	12	TGTGCCAGCAGTAGGGGGTCTCAGCCCCAGCATTTT	CASSRGSQPQHF
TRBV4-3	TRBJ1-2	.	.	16	TGCGCCAGCAGCCAAGTTTTTAGTGAGGGGGTCTATGGCTACACCTTC	CASSQVFSEGVYGYTF
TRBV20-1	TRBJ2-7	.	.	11	TGCAGTGCTATGACTGCCTACGAGCAGTACTTC	CSAMTAYEQYF